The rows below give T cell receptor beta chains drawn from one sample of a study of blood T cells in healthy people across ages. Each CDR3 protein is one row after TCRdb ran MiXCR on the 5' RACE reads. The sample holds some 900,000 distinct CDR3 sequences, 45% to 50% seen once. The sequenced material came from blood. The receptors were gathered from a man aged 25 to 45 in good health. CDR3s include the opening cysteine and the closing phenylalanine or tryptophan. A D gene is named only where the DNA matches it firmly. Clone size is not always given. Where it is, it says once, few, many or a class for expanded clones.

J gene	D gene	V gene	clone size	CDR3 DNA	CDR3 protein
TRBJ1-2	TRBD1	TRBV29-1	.	TGCAGCGCCTCTGGGACAGGGGAGAATTCGGGCTATGGCTACACCTTC	CSASGTGENSGYGYTF
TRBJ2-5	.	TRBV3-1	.	TGTGCCAGCAGCCCCGGTTGGACTCTGGGTAGCTTCGGTGAGCAGTACTTC	CASSPGWTLGSFGEQYF
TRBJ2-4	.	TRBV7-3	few	TGTGCCAGCAGCCAATCCGACGGAAGGGAGCAGTACTTC	CASSQSDGREQYF
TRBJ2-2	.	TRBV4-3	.	TGCGCCAGCAGGGGCTGGGCGAGGGAGCTGTTTTTT	CASRGWARELFF
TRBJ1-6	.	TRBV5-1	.	TGCGCCAGCAGCTTGGCGGGGGACCTTAATTCACCCCTCCACTTT	CASSLAGDLNSPLHF
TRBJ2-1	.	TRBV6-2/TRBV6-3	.	TGTGCCAGCAGTTACTCGACCCACCCCGCCTACAATGAGCAGTTCTTC	CASSYSTHPAYNEQFF
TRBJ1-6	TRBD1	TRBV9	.	TGTGCCAGCAGCGTAGTAGGACAGGGCAATTCACCCCTCCACTTT	CASSVVGQGNSPLHF
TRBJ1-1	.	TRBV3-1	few	TGTGCCAGCAGTCACGGTCAGCTGAACACTGAAGCTTTCTTT	CASSHGQLNTEAFF
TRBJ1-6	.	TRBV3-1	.	TGTGCCAGCAGCCTCCCCCGAGGCGGTCATAATTCACCCCTCCACTTT	CASSLPRGGHNSPLHF
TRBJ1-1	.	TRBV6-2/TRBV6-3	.	TGTGCCAGCAGTTACGACAATACCGGGGGAACTGAAGCTTTCTTT	CASSYDNTGGTEAFF
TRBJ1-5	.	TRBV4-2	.	TGTGCCAGCACCCACGGGGGCAATCAGCCCCAGCATTTT	CASTHGGNQPQHF
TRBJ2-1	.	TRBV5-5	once	TGTGCCAGCAGCTTGGTCTTAGGATTCGGGAATGAGCAGTTCTTC	CASSLVLGFGNEQFF
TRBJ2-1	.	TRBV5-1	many	TGCGCCAGCCACAGAGGGGACAACTACAATGAGCAGTTCTTC	CASHRGDNYNEQFF
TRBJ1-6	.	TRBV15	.	TGTGCCACCAGCAGAGATAACAGAAATAATTCACCCCTCCACTTT	CATSRDNRNNSPLHF
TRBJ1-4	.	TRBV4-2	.	TGTGCCAGCAGCCTCGACCTTAGTGTGTCTAATGAAAAACTGTTTTTT	CASSLDLSVSNEKLFF
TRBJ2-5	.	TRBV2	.	TGTGCCAGCAGTAACCAGCGACAAGAGACCCAGTACTTC	CASSNQRQETQYF
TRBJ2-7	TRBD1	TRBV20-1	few	TGCAGTGCTAGAGCGATACAGGGGGCATTAAGCTCCTACGAGCAGTACTTC	CSARAIQGALSSYEQYF
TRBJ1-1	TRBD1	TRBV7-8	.	TGTGCCAGCAGCCCGACCCGGGACAGGGGGGCGAACACTGAAGCTTTCTTT	CASSPTRDRGANTEAFF
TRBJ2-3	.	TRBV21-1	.	TGTGCCAGCAGCAAAGAGTTGGAGAGCCTAATAGATACGCAGTATTTT	CASSKELESLIDTQYF
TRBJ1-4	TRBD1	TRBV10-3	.	TGTGCCATCAGTGAGTCGCGGGGACAGCATAATGAAAAACTGTTTTTT	CAISESRGQHNEKLFF
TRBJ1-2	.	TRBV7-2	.	TGTGCCAGCAGCAACACCGGGTTAGGATATGGCTACACCTTC	CASSNTGLGYGYTF
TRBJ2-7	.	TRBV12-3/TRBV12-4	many	TGTGCCAGCAGTTCCTCAGACAGCTACGAGCAGTACTTC	CASSSSDSYEQYF
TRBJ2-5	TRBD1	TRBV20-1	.	TGCAGTGCTAGAGGGCCGGACAGGCGACGGGCGGAGACCCAGTACTTC	CSARGPDRRRAETQYF
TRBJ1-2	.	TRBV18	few	TGTGCCAGCTCACCAGGGGGCGAGTATGGCTACACCTTC	CASSPGGEYGYTF
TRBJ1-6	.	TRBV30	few	TGTGCCTGGAGTGCGGGGCGTTATTCACCCCTCCACTTT	CAWSAGRYSPLHF
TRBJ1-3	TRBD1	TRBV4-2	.	TGTGCCAGCAGCCCCCCAGGACAGGGTGGAAACACCATATATTTT	CASSPPGQGGNTIYF
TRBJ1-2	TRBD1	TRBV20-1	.	TGCAGTGTGGGACAGGGTTTCAACTATGGCTACACCTTC	CSVGQGFNYGYTF
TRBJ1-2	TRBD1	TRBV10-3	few	TGTGCCATCACCGGGACAGGGGCGGCTGGCTACACCTTC	CAITGTGAAGYTF
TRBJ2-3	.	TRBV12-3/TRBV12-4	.	TGTGCCAGCAGTAACCTTTGGACGGACAATACGCAGTATTTT	CASSNLWTDNTQYF
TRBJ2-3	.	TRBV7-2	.	TGTGCCAGCAGCTCCTCCCTGCCAGATACGCAGTATTTT	CASSSSLPDTQYF
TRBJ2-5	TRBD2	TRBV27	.	TGTGCCAGCAGTTTAAGGTTACCCGGGGGGTTTCAAGAGACCCAGTACTTC	CASSLRLPGGFQETQYF
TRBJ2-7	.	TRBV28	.	TGTGCCAGTAGTTCACGGGGACCCTCCTACGAGCAGTACTTC	CASSSRGPSYEQYF
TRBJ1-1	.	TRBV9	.	TGTGCCAGCAGCGTAGCAGTGAACACTGAAGCTTTCTTT	CASSVAVNTEAFF
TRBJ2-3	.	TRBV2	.	TGTGCCAGCTCTCTGGATACACGCACAGATACGCAGTATTTT	CASSLDTRTDTQYF
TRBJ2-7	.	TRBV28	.	TGTGCCAGCAAGACGGGCTCCTACGAGCAGTACTTC	CASKTGSYEQYF
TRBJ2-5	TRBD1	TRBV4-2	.	TGTGCCAGCAGCCAAGGGACAGGGGGCGTTGAGACCCAGTACTTC	CASSQGTGGVETQYF
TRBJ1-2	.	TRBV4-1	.	TGCGCCAGCAGCCAAGATTCAGGATATAGCTATGGCTACACCTTC	CASSQDSGYSYGYTF
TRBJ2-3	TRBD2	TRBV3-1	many	TGTGCCAGCAGCCAAGGCGGGACTAACACAGATACGCAGTATTTT	CASSQGGTNTDTQYF
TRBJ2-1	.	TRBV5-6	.	TGTGCCAGCAGCTCACACTTTGAATTAAGACAGGAGAGAAGGGACGATGAGCAGTTCTTC	CASSSHFELRQERRDDEQFF
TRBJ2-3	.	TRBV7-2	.	TGTGCCAGCAGCTTAGGTCAGGGAGATACGCAGTATTTT	CASSLGQGDTQYF